This TCR beta chain was sequenced for a study of T cells in Graves' hyperthyroidism and ophthalmopathy. The CDR3 spans 15 residues. J was trimmed by 8 bases and V by 6 bases; bases with no gene match: 13. Authors of the study amplified TCR beta CDR3 regions from RNA transcripts. Initially, a first-round RT-PCR of the TCR CDR3 employed the HTBI primer set. From the multiplex PCR reads, TCRdb called clonotypes with MiXCR, one entry per CDR3 protein. The data contain approximately 690,000 distinct CDR3 sequences, around 21% of them singletons. The sequenced sample was blood. The receptor's source is a man younger than 40 with Graves' ophthalmopathy. The V call is TRBV12-3 or TRBV12-4, the J call TRBJ2-1; 7 nucleotides line up with TRBD2. CDR3 nucleotide sequence: TGTGCCAGCAGACCCGGACTAGGGGTAGAGGATGAGCAGTTCTTC. This codes for CASRPGLGVEDEQFF.